This record looks at one T cell receptor (beta chain) sequence and its context. As processed by the authors: From reference gene primer amplification, estimates of nucleated cell counts were derived. TCRdb's copy holds only in-frame clones and misses some; the assay was immunoSEQ multiplex PCR. V and J calls and clone size come straight from that table; D and trimming were deduced from the DNA. The table shows around 250,000 clones, with more than 75% occurring only once. Participants were placed into cohorts based on the clinical history they reported. The record originates from a study of blood T cell repertoires in COVID-19. As for the study in general: T cells, B-cell-depleted T cells, or PBMCs provided the cDNA or gDNA that served as material.

V lost 5 bases and J lost 7, with 15 bases in between. Germline V gives CDR1 MNHNY, CDR2 SVGAGI (reference sequence). CDR3 length: 14 residues. This chain connects TRBV6-6 to TRBJ2-4, with D maybe TRBD2 (5 bases). The TCR was taken from a woman in her forties or fifties who had been exposed to COVID-19. Specimen: PBMCs or T cells enriched from blood (not recorded which). The CDR3 DNA follows: TGTGCCAGCAGTAGCGGCCAAGCTATGAACATTCAGTACTTC. It codes for CASSSGQAMNIQYF.